This T cell receptor (beta chain) was recovered during a study of blood T cell repertoires in COVID-19. Across the study: Some COVID-19 samples were acute and others convalescent; all came from the United States, Italy and Spain.

With 2 bases clipped from V and 6 bases from J, the junction kept 3 bases outside the gene matches. Germline V gene lookup returns CDR1 SNHLY and CDR2 FYNNEI. CDR3 length: 14 residues. The sample holds a few counts of this clone. Original processing notes: For nucleated cells, counts were estimated from reference gene primer amplification. Sequenced by immunoSEQ multiplex PCR; TCRdb stores in-frame clones only, minus some. V and J calls and clone size are those listed in that table; D and trimming were worked out from the DNA. The sample records 180,000 or so clones, 86% being singletons. J is TRBJ1-3 and V is TRBV2; 8 nucleotides align to TRBD1. The sequence came from a man between 18 and 29 years old with acute or convalescent COVID-19. The source material was peripheral blood. The CDR3 sequence is CASSEQGATNTIYF. In DNA form, the CDR3 reads TGTGCCAGCAGTGAACAGGGGGCTACAAACACCATATATTTT.